The rows below give T cell receptor beta chains drawn from one sample of a study of T cells after yellow fever vaccination. TCRdb re-analysed the 5' RACE reads in MiXCR, keeping a single row per CDR3 protein. Altogether some 320,000 distinct CDR3 sequences are present, around 10% being singletons, with the ten largest covering 3% to 3.5%. Sequencing was performed on CD4+ T cells sorted from PBMCs, taken 45 days after the yellow fever booster vaccination. The receptors were sampled from a man aged 18 to 35 who received the YFV17D yellow fever vaccine. Each CDR3 is given with its conserved first and last residue. The order of the fields is V gene, J gene, D gene, clone size, CDR3 DNA, CDR3 protein. A D gene is named only where the DNA matches it firmly. Size values are once, few and many counts, or a class for expanded clones, and some rows have none.

TRBV9,TRBJ2-2,NA,many,TGTGCCAGCAGCGTATTGGGGAACACCGGGGAGCTGTTTTTT,CASSVLGNTGELFF
TRBV5-1,TRBJ2-6,NA,few,TGCGCCAGCAGCTTAGAGGGCTTGACTACTCACTCTGGGGCCAACGTCCTGACTTTC,CASSLEGLTTHSGANVLTF
TRBV19,TRBJ2-7,NA,few,TGTGCCAGTAGTATGCGGGAAAGCACCTACGAGCAGTACTTC,CASSMRESTYEQYF
TRBV5-1,TRBJ1-1,NA,many,TGCGCCAGCAGCTCCGAAGTACAGACCACGAACACTGAAGCTTTCTTT,CASSSEVQTTNTEAFF
TRBV15,TRBJ1-2,NA,NA,TGTGCCACCAGCAGAGATATCGGGAGGATCGAAAATGGCTACACCTTC,CATSRDIGRIENGYTF
TRBV7-2,TRBJ1-6,NA,NA,TGTGCCAGCAGGCCTTATATTGATTCACCCCTCCACTTT,CASRPYIDSPLHF
TRBV9,TRBJ2-2,NA,few,TGTGCCAGCAGCTCTCGGAGGCAGGGGACAGGGGAGCTGTTTTTT,CASSSRRQGTGELFF
TRBV7-2,TRBJ2-3,NA,NA,TGTGCCAGCAGCTTCGCTCAGGGAAACACAGATACGCAGTATTTT,CASSFAQGNTDTQYF
TRBV12-3/TRBV12-4,TRBJ2-1,TRBD2,once,TGTGCCAGCAGCCCAGCGGGGGGGCCCAATGAGCAGTTCTTC,CASSPAGGPNEQFF
TRBV6-1,TRBJ1-2,NA,NA,TGTGCCAGCAGTCCCAGGGTGTACTATGGCTACACCTTC,CASSPRVYYGYTF
TRBV4-3,TRBJ1-6,NA,few,TGCGCCAGCAGCCAAGAACCGGGGGGCAATTCACCCCTCCACTTT,CASSQEPGGNSPLHF
TRBV20-1,TRBJ2-1,TRBD2,few,TGCAGTGCAAAGCGGGGGGGCTCCTACAATGAGCAGTTCTTC,CSAKRGGSYNEQFF
TRBV18,TRBJ1-2,NA,NA,TGTGCCAGCTCGCCTATGGACGGCTATGGCTACACCTTC,CASSPMDGYGYTF
TRBV14,TRBJ2-2,NA,NA,TGTGCCAGCAGCCAACGTGGGGAGCTGTTTTTT,CASSQRGELFF
TRBV6-5,TRBJ2-3,TRBD2,NA,TGTGCCAGCAGGAGCGGGGGGACTGGAGATACGCAGTATTTT,CASRSGGTGDTQYF
TRBV12-3/TRBV12-4,TRBJ2-2,NA,NA,TGTGCCAGCAGTCCCCCGGGTTCCCTGACCGGGGAGCTGTTTTTT,CASSPPGSLTGELFF
TRBV7-2,TRBJ2-1,TRBD2,few,TGTGCCAGCAGCTCTAGCGGGGTGCCCTACAATGAGCAGTTCTTC,CASSSSGVPYNEQFF
TRBV18,TRBJ1-4,NA,few,TGTGCCAGCTCACCACCCAGCCGGATGGGAAGCGGCGAAAAACTGTTTTTT,CASSPPSRMGSGEKLFF
TRBV18,TRBJ2-7,NA,NA,TGTGCCAGCTCACCACCCGGCTGGGGATCGGGCGAGCAGTACTTC,CASSPPGWGSGEQYF
TRBV18,TRBJ2-2,NA,NA,TGTGCCAGCTCACCCACACTGGCGGACACCGGGGAGCTGTTTTTT,CASSPTLADTGELFF
TRBV19,TRBJ1-6,NA,NA,TGTGCCAGTAGTATCTCACAATCCAATTCACCCCTCCACTTT,CASSISQSNSPLHF